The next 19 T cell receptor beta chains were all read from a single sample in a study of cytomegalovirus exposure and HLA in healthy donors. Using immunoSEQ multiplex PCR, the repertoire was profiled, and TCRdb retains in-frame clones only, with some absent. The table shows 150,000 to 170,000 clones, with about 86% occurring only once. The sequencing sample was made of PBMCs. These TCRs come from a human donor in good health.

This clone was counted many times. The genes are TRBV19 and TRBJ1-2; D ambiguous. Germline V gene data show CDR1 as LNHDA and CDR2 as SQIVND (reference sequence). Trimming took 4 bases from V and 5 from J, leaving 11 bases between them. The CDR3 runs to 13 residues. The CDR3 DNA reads TGTGCCAGTAGTAGTGCAGGAGGGTATGGCTACACCTTC. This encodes CASSSAGGYGYTF.

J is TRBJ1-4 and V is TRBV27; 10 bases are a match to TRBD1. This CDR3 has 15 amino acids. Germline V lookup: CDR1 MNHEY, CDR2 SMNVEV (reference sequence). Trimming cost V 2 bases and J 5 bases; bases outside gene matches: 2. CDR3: CASSLLGQGNEKLFF. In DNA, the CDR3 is TGTGCCAGCAGTTTACTGGGACAGGGGAATGAAAAACTGTTTTTT.

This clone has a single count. The CDR3 sequence: CASSLDRNTEAFF. The CDR3 DNA is TGTGCCAGCAGCTTAGACAGGAACACTGAAGCTTTCTTT. The rearrangement uses TRBV11-3 and TRBJ1-1; D not resolved. The germline gives CDR1 SGHNT, CDR2 YENEEA. V was shortened by 0 bases and J by 1 base, with 3 bases between the two germline ends. The CDR3 is 13 residues long.

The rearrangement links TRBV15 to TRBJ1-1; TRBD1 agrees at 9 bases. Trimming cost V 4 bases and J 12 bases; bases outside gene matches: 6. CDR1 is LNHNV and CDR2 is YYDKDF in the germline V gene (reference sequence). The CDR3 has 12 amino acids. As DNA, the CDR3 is TGTGCCACCAGCACCGGGACAGGGTTCTCTTTCTTT. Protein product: CATSTGTGFSFF.

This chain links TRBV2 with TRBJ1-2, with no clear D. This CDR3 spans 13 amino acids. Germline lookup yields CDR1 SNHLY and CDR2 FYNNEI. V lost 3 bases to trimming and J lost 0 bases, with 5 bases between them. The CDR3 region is CASSDGPNYGYTF. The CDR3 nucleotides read TGTGCCAGCAGTGACGGTCCTAACTATGGCTACACCTTC.

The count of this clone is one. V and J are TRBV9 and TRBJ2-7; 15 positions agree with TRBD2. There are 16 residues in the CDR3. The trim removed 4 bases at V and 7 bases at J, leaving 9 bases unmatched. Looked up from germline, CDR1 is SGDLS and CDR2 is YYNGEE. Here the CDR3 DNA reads TGTGCCAGCAGCTTGCGGACTAGCGGGGGGGCTCAGGAGCAGTACTTC. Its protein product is CASSLRTSGGAQEQYF.

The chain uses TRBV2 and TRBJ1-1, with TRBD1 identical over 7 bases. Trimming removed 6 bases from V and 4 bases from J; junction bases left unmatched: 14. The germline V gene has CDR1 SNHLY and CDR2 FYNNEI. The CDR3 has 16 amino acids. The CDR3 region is CASRRTGDSTITEAFF. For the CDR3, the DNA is TGTGCCAGCAGACGAACAGGGGACTCAACTATCACTGAAGCTTTCTTT.

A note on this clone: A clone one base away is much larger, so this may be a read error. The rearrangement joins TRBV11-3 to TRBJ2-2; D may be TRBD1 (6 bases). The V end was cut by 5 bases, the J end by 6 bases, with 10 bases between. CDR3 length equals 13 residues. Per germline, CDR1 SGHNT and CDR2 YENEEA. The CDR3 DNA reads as TGTGCCAGCAGCCCACAGGGAGCCGGGGAGCTGTTTTTT. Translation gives CASSPQGAGELFF. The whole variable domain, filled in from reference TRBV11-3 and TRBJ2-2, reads EAGVVQSPRYKIIEKKQPVAFWCNPISGHNTLYWYLQNLGQGPELLIRYENEEAVDDSQLPKDRFSAERLKGVDSTLKIQPAELGDSAVYLCASSPQGAGELFFGEGSRLTVL.

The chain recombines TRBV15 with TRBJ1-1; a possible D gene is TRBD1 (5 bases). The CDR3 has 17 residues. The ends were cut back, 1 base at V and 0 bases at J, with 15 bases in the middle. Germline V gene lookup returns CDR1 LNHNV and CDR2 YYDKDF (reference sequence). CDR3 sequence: CATSRARLGLMNTEAFF. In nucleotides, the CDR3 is TGTGCCACCAGCAGAGCTCGCCTGGGACTAATGAACACTGAAGCTTTCTTT.

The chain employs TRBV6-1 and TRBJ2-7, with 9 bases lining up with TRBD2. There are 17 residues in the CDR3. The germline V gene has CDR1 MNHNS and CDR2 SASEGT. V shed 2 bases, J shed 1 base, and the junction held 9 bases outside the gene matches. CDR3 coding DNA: TGTGCCAGCAGTGAAAAGCAGGGACTAGCTTGGTCCTACGAGCAGTACTTC. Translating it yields CASSEKQGLAWSYEQYF.

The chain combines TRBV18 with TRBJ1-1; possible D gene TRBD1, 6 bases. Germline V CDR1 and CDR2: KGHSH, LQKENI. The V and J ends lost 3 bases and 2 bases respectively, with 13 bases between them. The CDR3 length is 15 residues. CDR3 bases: TGTGCCAGCTCACCGACCCGACAGGAAAACACTGAAGCTTTCTTT. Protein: CASSPTRQENTEAFF.

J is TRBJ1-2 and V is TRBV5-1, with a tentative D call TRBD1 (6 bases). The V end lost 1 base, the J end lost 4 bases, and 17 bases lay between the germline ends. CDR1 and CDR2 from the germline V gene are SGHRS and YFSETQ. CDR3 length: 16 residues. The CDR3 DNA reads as TGCGCCAGCAGCTTGCCCGCCGCCGGGACACTCTATGGCTACACCTTC. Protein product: CASSLPAAGTLYGYTF. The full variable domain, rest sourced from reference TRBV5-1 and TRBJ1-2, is KAGVTQTPRYLIKTRGQQVTLSCSPISGHRSVSWYQQTPGQGLQFLFEYFSETQRNKGNFPGRFSGRQFSNSRSEMNVSTLELGDSALYLCASSLPAAGTLYGYTFGSGTRLTVV.

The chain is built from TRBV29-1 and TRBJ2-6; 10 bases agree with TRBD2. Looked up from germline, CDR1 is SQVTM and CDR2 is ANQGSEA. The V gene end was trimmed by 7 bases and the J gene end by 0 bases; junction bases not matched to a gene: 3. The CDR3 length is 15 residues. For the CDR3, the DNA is TGCAGCGCTGGACTAGCGGCCTCTGGGGCCAACGTCCTGACTTTC. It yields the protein CSAGLAASGANVLTF.

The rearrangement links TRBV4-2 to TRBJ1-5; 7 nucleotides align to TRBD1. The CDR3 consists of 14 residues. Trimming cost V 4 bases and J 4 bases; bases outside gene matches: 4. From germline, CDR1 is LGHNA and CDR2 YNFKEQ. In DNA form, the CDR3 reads TGTGCCAGCAGCCGCGGACAGGAAAATCAGCCCCAGCATTTT. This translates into CASSRGQENQPQHF.

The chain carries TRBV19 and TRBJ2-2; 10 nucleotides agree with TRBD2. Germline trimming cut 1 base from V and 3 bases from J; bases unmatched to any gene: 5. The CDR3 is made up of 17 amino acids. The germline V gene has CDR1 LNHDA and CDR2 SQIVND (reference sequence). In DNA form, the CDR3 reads TGTGCCAGTAGTATAGCAACTAGCGGGATTGACACCGGGGAGCTGTTTTTT. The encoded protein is CASSIATSGIDTGELFF.

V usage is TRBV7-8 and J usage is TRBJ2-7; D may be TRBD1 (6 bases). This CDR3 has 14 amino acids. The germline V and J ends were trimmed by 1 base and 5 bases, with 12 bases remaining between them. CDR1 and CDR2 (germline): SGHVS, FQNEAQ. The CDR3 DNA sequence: TGTGCCAGCAGCTTAGTGAACAGGGCCCACGAGCAGTACTTC. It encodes CASSLVNRAHEQYF.

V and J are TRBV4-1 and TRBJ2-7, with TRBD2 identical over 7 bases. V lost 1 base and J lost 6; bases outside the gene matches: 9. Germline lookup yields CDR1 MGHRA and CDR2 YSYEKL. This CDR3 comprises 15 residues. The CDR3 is CASSQGEGFFGEQYF. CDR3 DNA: TGCGCCAGCAGCCAAGGGGAGGGTTTCTTCGGCGAGCAGTACTTC.

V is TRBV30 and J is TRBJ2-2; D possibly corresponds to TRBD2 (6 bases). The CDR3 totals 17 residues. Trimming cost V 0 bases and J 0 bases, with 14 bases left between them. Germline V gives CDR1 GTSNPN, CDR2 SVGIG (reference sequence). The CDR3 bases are TGTGCCTGGAGTGTACTATCCGGGAGAGCGAACACCGGGGAGCTGTTTTTT. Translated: CAWSVLSGRANTGELFF.

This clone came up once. The DNA of the CDR3 is TGTGCCAGCAGCCCCTCCCCGGGACAGACCTATGGCTACACCTTC. Its translation: CASSPSPGQTYGYTF. The gene calls are TRBV7-3 and TRBJ1-2, with 7 positions matching TRBD1. The CDR3 runs 15 residues. The ends lost 5 bases at V and 4 bases at J; junction bases unmatched: 10. Germline-derived CDR1 and CDR2 are SGHTA and FQGTGA.